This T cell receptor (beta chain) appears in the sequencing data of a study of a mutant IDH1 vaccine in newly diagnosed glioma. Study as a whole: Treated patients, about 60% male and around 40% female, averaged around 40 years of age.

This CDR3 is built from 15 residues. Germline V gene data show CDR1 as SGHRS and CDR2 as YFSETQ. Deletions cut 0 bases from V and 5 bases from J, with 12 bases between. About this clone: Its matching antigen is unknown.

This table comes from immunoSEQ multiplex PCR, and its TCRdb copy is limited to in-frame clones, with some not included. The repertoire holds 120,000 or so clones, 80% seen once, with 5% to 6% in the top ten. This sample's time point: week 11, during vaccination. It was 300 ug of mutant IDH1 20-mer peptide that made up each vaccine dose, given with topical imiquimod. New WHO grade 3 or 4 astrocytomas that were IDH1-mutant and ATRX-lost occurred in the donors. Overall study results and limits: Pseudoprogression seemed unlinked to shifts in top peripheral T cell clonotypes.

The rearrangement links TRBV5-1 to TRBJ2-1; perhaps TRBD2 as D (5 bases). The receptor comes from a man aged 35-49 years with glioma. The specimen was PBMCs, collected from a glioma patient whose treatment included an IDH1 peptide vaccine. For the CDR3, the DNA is TGCGCCAGCAGCTTGGTAACTAGTCGTAACAATGAGCAGTTCTTC. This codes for CASSLVTSRNNEQFF.